These 13 T cell receptor beta chains originate from one sample sequenced in a study of blood T cells in healthy people across ages. For the second PCR, which ran for about 7 to 12 cycles, a sample-barcoded 5' primer and a J-beta primer mix were used. TCRdb re-called the 5' RACE reads through MiXCR, storing one row per CDR3 protein. The table records roughly 830,000 distinct CDR3 sequences, around 62% of them present only once. Sequences were obtained from blood. The receptors derive from a man aged 25 to 40 in good health.

The gene calls are TRBV7-2 and TRBJ2-3; no clear D. The CDR3 is 12 amino acids. CDR1 is SGHTA, CDR2 FQGNSA, per germline. The germline V and J ends were trimmed by 0 bases and 7 bases, with 5 bases remaining between them. This chain's CDR3 is CASSLAINTQYF. In DNA, the CDR3 is TGTGCCAGCAGCTTAGCGATAAATACGCAGTATTTT.

This clonotype has a single count. The chain carries TRBV6-5 and TRBJ1-2; D ambiguous. With 11 bases removed from V and 4 bases from J, the gap between germline ends came to 23 bases. This CDR3 is 15 amino acids long. CDR1 MNHEY and CDR2 SVGAGI come from the germline V gene. The CDR3 DNA reads TGTGCCGGTAAAGTTACCTGGGTCTCCCCCTATGGCTACACCTTC. Protein product: CAGKVTWVSPYGYTF.

The gene calls are TRBV4-3 and TRBJ2-4; D is possibly TRBD1 or TRBD2 (7 bases each). Germline CDR1 is LGHNA and CDR2 is YSLEER. The CDR3 has 16 residues. V lost 0 bases to trimming and J lost 4 bases, with 13 bases between them. The CDR3 DNA is TGCGCCAGCAGCCAAGATACAGGGGAGGGTAAAAACATTCAGTACTTC. Its translation is CASSQDTGEGKNIQYF.

This sequence joins TRBV20-1 and TRBJ1-2, with D perhaps matching TRBD1 (6 bases). The ends were cut back, 3 bases at V and 2 bases at J, with 13 bases in the middle. CDR1 is DFQATT, CDR2 SNEGSKA, per germline (reference sequence). This CDR3 spans 14 amino acids. CDR3 protein: CSARSGGGNYGYTF. The CDR3 DNA sequence: TGCAGTGCTAGGTCTGGGGGCGGGAACTATGGCTACACCTTC.

This clonotype was found a few times. The junction and the germline gene differ at one end; a read error may be behind it. V and J are TRBV4-3 and TRBJ2-3; 8 bases agree with TRBD1. The CDR3 totals 13 residues. CDR1 is LGHNA and CDR2 is YSLEER in the germline V gene. The chain's CDR3 is CASSQDRGDTQYF. In nucleotides, the CDR3 is TGTGCCAGCAGCCAAGACAGGGGTGATACGCAGTATTTT.

Note on this clonotype: The conserved final phenylalanine or tryptophan is absent from the CDR3, which likely points to a read error. This chain joins TRBV20-1 and TRBJ2-5; D may be TRBD1 (5 bases). The V gene's germline CDR1 is DFQATT and CDR2 SNEGSKA (reference sequence). The CDR3 consists of 12 residues. Trimming shortened V by 2 bases and J by 7 bases, and 11 bases separated the two germline ends. CDR3 protein: CSARKGAGTQYS. DNA of the CDR3: TGCAGTGCTAGAAAAGGGGCTGGGACCCAGTACTCC.

This chain connects TRBV14 to TRBJ2-1; possibly TRBD2 for D (6 bases). The DNA matches TRBJ2-7 better at its end, which makes the J call doubtful. Looked up from germline, CDR1 is SGHDN and CDR2 is FVKESK. There are 17 residues in the CDR3. CDR3 protein: CASSPGRAGSSYNEQYF. For the CDR3, the DNA is TGTGCCAGCAGCCCTGGGCGGGCGGGGAGCTCCTACAATGAGCAGTACTTC.

The sample holds one count of this clonotype. The rearrangement links TRBV6-1 to TRBJ1-1, with 7 bases lining up with TRBD1. V lost 2 bases and J lost 1; bases outside the gene matches: 4. The CDR3 runs to 15 residues. Germline loops: CDR1 MNHNS, CDR2 SASEGT. The chain's CDR3 is CASSEYGDRNTEAFF. CDR3 sequence (DNA): TGTGCCAGCAGTGAATATGGGGACAGGAACACTGAAGCTTTCTTT.

The chain has TRBV2 and TRBJ2-5, with TRBD1 matching over 9 bases. The CDR3 spans 14 residues. V trimming: 9 bases; J trimming: 11 bases; junction bases outside the gene matches: 16. The germline CDR1 and CDR2 sequences are SNHLY and FYNNEI. CDR3 sequence (DNA): TGTGCCAGTTTCTCGGGACAGGGCTTGAGAGAGCAGTACTTC. Translating gives CASFSGQGLREQYF. The complete variable domain, with remaining parts taken from reference TRBV2 and TRBJ2-5, reads EPEVTQTPSHQVTQMGQEVILRCVPISNHLYFYWYRQILGQKVEFLVSFYNNEISEKSEIFDDQFSVERPDGSNFTLKIRSTKLEDSAMYFCASFSGQGLREQYFGPGTRLLVL.

This chain connects TRBV3-1 to TRBJ2-1; the D is unclear. Germline lookup yields CDR1 LGHDT and CDR2 YNNKEL (reference sequence). The V and J ends lost 7 bases and 8 bases respectively, with 15 bases between them. This CDR3 comprises 13 residues. The CDR3 region is CASMRLQNYEQFF. CDR3 DNA: TGTGCCAGCATGAGGCTACAAAACTATGAGCAGTTCTTC.

This clonotype showed up just once. The junction departs from the called germline gene at one end, perhaps through a read error. This chain links TRBV2 with TRBJ2-6; a weak D match, TRBD1 (5 bases). This CDR3 spans 15 amino acids. The germline gives CDR1 SNHLY, CDR2 FYNNEI. Here the CDR3 reads CASSEMVTGANALTF. The DNA of the CDR3 is TGTGCCAGCAGTGAAATGGTGACTGGGGCCAACGCCCTGACTTTC.

The rearrangement joins TRBV28 to TRBJ2-1; 7 bases map to TRBD1. The CDR3 is 15 residues long. Trimming cost V 6 bases and J 0 bases; bases outside gene matches: 5. Germline-derived CDR1 and CDR2 are MDHEN and SYDVKM. CDR3 region: CASRQTGSSYNEQFF. Written as DNA, the CDR3 is TGTGCCAGCAGACAGACAGGGAGCTCCTACAATGAGCAGTTCTTC.

The chain uses TRBV7-2 and TRBJ2-3, with D tentatively TRBD2 (5 bases). CDR1 and CDR2 (germline): SGHTA, FQGNSA. CDR3 size: 15 residues. The V end lost 2 bases, the J end lost 2 bases, and 11 bases lay between the germline ends. CDR3 sequence: CASSLIPEDTDTQYF. The DNA for the CDR3 is TGTGCCAGCAGCTTAATCCCGGAGGACACAGATACGCAGTATTTT.